In this sample, the clone carrying this T cell receptor beta chain turned up many times. The target antigen is unknown. These data belong to a study of T-cell reconstitution after alpha-beta-depleted transplantation in children. Study-wide results and limits: From newly produced T cells came most of the T-cell counts and diversity one year after transplant.

Preparation of the TCRbeta library used unique molecular identifiers. TCRdb itself ran the PCR reads through MiXCR, one entry per CDR3 protein. The sample yields a few hundred thousand distinct CDR3 sequences, roughly 12% seen once. Germline V lookup: CDR1 KGHSH, CDR2 LQKENI. V lost 3 bases and J 4 bases, leaving 12 bases between the germline ends. The CDR3 covers 14 residues. The chain combines TRBV18 with TRBJ2-5; a weak D match, TRBD2 (6 bases). The input for sequencing was peripheral blood, taken 180 days after TCRalphabeta/CD19-depleted stem cell transplant. This receptor was obtained from a male patient aged 2-10 years who had a stem cell transplant for chronic granulomatous disease, so the T cells may come from the graft donor. The CDR3 sequence is CASSPQEGLETQYF. The CDR3 region has the DNA TGTGCCAGCTCACCCCAGGAGGGCTTAGAGACCCAGTACTTC.